The 15 T cell receptor beta chains listed next were all sequenced from one sample in a study of identical twins. TCRdb reprocessed the 5' RACE reads via MiXCR and lists one record per CDR3 protein. Here the sample spans about 190,000 distinct CDR3 sequences, about a sixth being singletons. These data are also associated with another study on T cells expressing NK-cell markers.

The sample taken for sequencing was CD8+ T cells sorted from blood. The source of these receptors is a young woman in good health.

This clonotype was counted only a few times. V usage is TRBV7-9 and J usage is TRBJ2-7; 11 nucleotides align to TRBD1. Trimming took 4 bases from V and 4 from J; bases not matched to a gene: 9. The CDR3 consists of 16 residues. Per the germline V gene, CDR1 is SEHNR and CDR2 is FQNEAQ (reference sequence). The CDR3 protein is CASSSPGQGDPYEQYF. CDR3 nucleotide sequence: TGTGCCAGCAGCTCCCCGGGACAGGGGGACCCATACGAGCAGTACTTC.

This clonotype was counted only a few times. This chain connects TRBV5-5 to TRBJ2-7; unclear D gene. CDR3 length: 13 residues. V gave up 2 bases and J gave up 1 base, with 7 bases separating them. The germline V gene has CDR1 SGHKS and CDR2 YYEKEE (reference sequence). This chain's CDR3 is CASSFHVSYEQYF. Here the CDR3 DNA reads TGTGCCAGCAGCTTTCATGTATCCTACGAGCAGTACTTC.

This clonotype was detected only a few times. The V call is TRBV4-2, the J call TRBJ2-2; TRBD1 matches 9 bases. Germline CDR1 is LGHNA and CDR2 is YNFKEQ. The CDR3 covers 19 residues. V lost 3 bases to trimming and J lost 2 bases; unmatched junction nucleotides: 13. CDR3 sequence: CASSHETGTGKFNTGELFF. CDR3 nucleotide sequence: TGTGCCAGCAGCCACGAAACCGGGACAGGGAAATTTAACACCGGGGAGCTGTTTTTT.

V usage is TRBV20-1 and J usage is TRBJ2-3; TRBD1 is a possible D gene (5 bases). The length of the CDR3 is 15 residues. The V gene lost 0 bases and the J gene lost 2 bases, with 12 bases spanning the gap. Germline-derived CDR1 and CDR2 are DFQATT and SNEGSKA (reference sequence). The CDR3 region has the DNA TGCAGTGCTAGAGATGTAGGACACCTCACAGATACGCAGTATTTT. Amino acid sequence: CSARDVGHLTDTQYF.

The chain uses TRBV12-3 or TRBV12-4 and TRBJ2-1; 10 positions match TRBD2. The CDR3 is 15 amino acids. V shed 7 bases and J 6 bases; nucleotides not matched to a gene: 9. The CDR3 loop reads CASTEPAGGSNEQFF. In DNA, the CDR3 is TGTGCCAGCACCGAGCCAGCGGGAGGGAGCAATGAGCAGTTCTTC.

The V and J genes are TRBV5-1 and TRBJ1-5, with unresolved D. Germline CDR1 is SGHRS and CDR2 is YFSETQ. This CDR3 spans 15 amino acids. V was clipped by 0 bases and J by 0 bases, with 7 bases between them. The CDR3 protein is CASSLVGSSNQPQHF. The DNA for the CDR3 is TGCGCCAGCAGCTTGGTTGGCAGTAGCAATCAGCCCCAGCATTTT. The full variable domain, its missing parts supplied by reference TRBV5-1 and TRBJ1-5, is KAGVTQTPRYLIKTRGQQVTLSCSPISGHRSVSWYQQTPGQGLQFLFEYFSETQRNKGNFPGRFSGRQFSNSRSEMNVSTLELGDSALYLCASSLVGSSNQPQHFGDGTRLSIL.

The chain combines TRBV27 with TRBJ2-7; 10 bases align to TRBD1. CDR3 length equals 17 residues. Trimming took 3 bases from V and 2 from J; bases not matched to a gene: 10. Germline values: CDR1 MNHEY, CDR2 SMNVEV (reference sequence). CDR3 in DNA: TGTGCCAGCAGTTTCCTCACCGGGACAGGGGCGACCTACGAGCAGTACTTC. Encoded protein: CASSFLTGTGATYEQYF.

This clonotype came up a few times. The chain couples TRBV6-1 to TRBJ2-5, with 7 positions matching TRBD2. The CDR3 consists of 16 residues. Per the germline V gene, CDR1 is MNHNS and CDR2 is SASEGT. With V trimmed by 9 bases and J by 0 bases, 13 bases remained unmatched. The CDR3 loop is CARCQRDDSYQETQYF. CDR3 DNA: TGTGCCAGGTGCCAGCGGGACGATTCTTACCAAGAGACCCAGTACTTC.

The chain links TRBV15 to TRBJ2-3; possible D gene TRBD2, 5 bases. CDR3 length equals 16 residues. The V gene's germline CDR1 is LNHNV and CDR2 YYDKDF (reference sequence). V lost 0 bases, J lost 0 bases, and 10 bases lay in between. Written as DNA, the CDR3 is TGTGCCACCAGCAGAGATGGAGGACTCAGCACAGATACGCAGTATTTT. Translating it yields CATSRDGGLSTDTQYF. Variable domain in full (rest from reference TRBV15 and TRBJ2-3): DAMVIQNPRYQVTQFGKPVTLSCSQTLNHNVMYWYQQKSSQAPKLLFHYYDKDFNNEADTPDNFQSRRPNTSFCFLDIRSPGLGDTAMYLCATSRDGGLSTDTQYFGPGTRLTVL.

This clonotype was picked up a small number of times. The rearrangement uses TRBV6-1 and TRBJ2-1; no clear D gene. Trimming pared 3 bases from V and 8 bases from J, leaving 8 bases between. The germline CDR1 and CDR2 sequences are MNHNS and SASEGT. The CDR3 is 12 residues long. The CDR3 loop is CASSDGRDEQFF. CDR3 bases: TGTGCCAGCAGTGATGGAAGGGATGAGCAGTTCTTC.

V gene TRBV29-1 combines with J gene TRBJ2-7; unclear D gene. Deletions cut 4 bases from V and 1 base from J, with 8 bases between. The CDR3 length is 12 residues. Germline V gene sequence: CDR1 SQVTM, CDR2 ANQGSEA. CDR3 region: CSVGGLSYEQYF. Here the CDR3 DNA reads TGCAGCGTTGGCGGTCTTTCCTACGAGCAGTACTTC.

Only a few counts were recorded for this clonotype. The V and J genes are TRBV9 and TRBJ2-1, with 7 bases lining up with TRBD1. CDR3 length: 16 amino acids. V was pared by 3 bases and J by 2 bases, with 8 bases of the junction left unmatched. CDR1 SGDLS and CDR2 YYNGEE come from the germline V gene. The CDR3: CASSGEQGIPYNEQFF. The CDR3 coding sequence is TGTGCCAGCAGCGGAGAACAGGGGATCCCCTACAATGAGCAGTTCTTC.

This clonotype was seen at least ten times. This chain connects TRBV19 to TRBJ1-1; 7 positions agree with TRBD1. Germline loops: CDR1 LNHDA, CDR2 SQIVND (reference sequence). The CDR3 has 15 amino acids. With 1 base clipped from V and 2 bases from J, the junction kept 4 bases outside the gene matches. In DNA, the CDR3 is TGTGCCAGTAGTATAGGGGCAGGGGGTAACACTGAAGCTTTCTTT. Its translation is CASSIGAGGNTEAFF.

The chain recombines TRBV15 with TRBJ2-2; D possibly corresponds to TRBD1 (6 bases). Between the trimmed V and J ends, which lost 2 bases and 3 bases, there was a span of 13 bases. Looked up from germline, CDR1 is LNHNV and CDR2 is YYDKDF (reference sequence). The length of the CDR3 is 16 residues. In DNA form, the CDR3 reads TGTGCCACCAGCAGAATAGGGGGACCTGACACCGGGGAGCTGTTTTTT. Its protein is CATSRIGGPDTGELFF. The full variable domain, its missing parts supplied by reference TRBV15 and TRBJ2-2, is DAMVIQNPRYQVTQFGKPVTLSCSQTLNHNVMYWYQQKSSQAPKLLFHYYDKDFNNEADTPDNFQSRRPNTSFCFLDIRSPGLGDTAMYLCATSRIGGPDTGELFFGEGSRLTVL.

V and J are TRBV2 and TRBJ2-7, with D maybe TRBD2 (6 bases). This CDR3 contains 16 residues. Germline V gene data show CDR1 as SNHLY and CDR2 as FYNNEI. Trimming left V 6 bases short and J 0 bases short, with 18 bases between. CDR3 sequence: CASRPGIAVSSYEQYF. In DNA, the CDR3 is TGTGCCAGCAGGCCCGGAATAGCGGTCAGCTCCTACGAGCAGTACTTC. The full variable domain, rest sourced from reference TRBV2 and TRBJ2-7, is EPEVTQTPSHQVTQMGQEVILRCVPISNHLYFYWYRQILGQKVEFLVSFYNNEISEKSEIFDDQFSVERPDGSNFTLKIRSTKLEDSAMYFCASRPGIAVSSYEQYFGPGTRLTVT.